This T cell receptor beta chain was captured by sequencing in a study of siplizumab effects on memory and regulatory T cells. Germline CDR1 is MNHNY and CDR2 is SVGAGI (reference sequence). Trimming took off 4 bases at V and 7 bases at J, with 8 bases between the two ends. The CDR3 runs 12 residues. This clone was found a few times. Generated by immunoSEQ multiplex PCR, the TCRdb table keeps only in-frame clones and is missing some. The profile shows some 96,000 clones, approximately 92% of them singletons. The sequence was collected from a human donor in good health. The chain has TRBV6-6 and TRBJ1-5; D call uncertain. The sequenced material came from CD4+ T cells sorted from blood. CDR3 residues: CASSSYAQPQHF. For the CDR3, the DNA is TGTGCCAGCAGTTCGTACGCGCAGCCCCAGCATTTT.